The clone carrying this T cell receptor (beta chain) was observed once. This sample stems from a study of blood T cell repertoires in COVID-19. The CDR3 is made up of 14 amino acids. Germline-derived CDR1 and CDR2 are MDHEN and SYDVKM. Germline trimming cut 8 bases from V and 3 bases from J; bases unmatched to any gene: 6. Authors' analysis steps: Amplifying reference gene primers gave estimates of nucleated cell counts. The method was immunoSEQ multiplex PCR; TCRdb's version includes in-frame clones alone and lacks a portion of them. V and J calls plus clone size are reproduced from that table; the DNA served to infer D and trimming. This table holds approximately 300,000 clones, around 90% found once. Living in under 30 US areas, the participants were between roughly 18 and 90 years of age. Which cohort a participant joined came from the clinical history participants gave.

The chain combines TRBV28 with TRBJ1-1; 10 bases agree with TRBD1. The sequenced sample consisted of PBMCs or T cells enriched from blood (not recorded which). The receptor was derived from a woman in her thirties who had recovered from COVID-19. The DNA of the CDR3 is TGTGCCAGCGGCAGGACAGGGGGGGACACTGAAGCTTTCTTT. Amino acids: CASGRTGGDTEAFF.